This T cell receptor beta chain was recovered during a study of tumor and adjacent non-tumor tissue in lung cancer. Concerning this clonotype itself: This could be a read error, since a much larger clone is one nucleotide away.

No cell sorting was done before RNA was extracted from the tissue. This non-tumor lung sample came from over 3 cm beyond the tumor edge. Three rounds of nested PCR, following a modified ARM-PCR protocol, produced the TCRbeta library. TCRdb used MiXCR to reprocess the multiplex PCR reads, holding one entry per CDR3 protein. This sample has roughly 82,000 distinct CDR3 sequences, with roughly three quarters found just once. CDR3 length: 12 amino acids. Germline assignment: CDR1 DFQATT and CDR2 SNEGSKA (reference sequence). The TCR comes from a woman aged 50 to 60 with non-small cell lung cancer. The material sequenced was distant non-tumor lung tissue. The chain has TRBV20-1 and TRBJ1-5; D might be TRBD1 (6 bases). The CDR3 DNA reads as TGCTCCGTCGAGGGGGGGTTTAAGCCCCAGCATTTT. Protein sequence: CSVEGGFKPQHF.